The 7 T cell receptor beta chains given below trace back to one sample, sequenced in a study of cytomegalovirus exposure and HLA in healthy donors. It was with 60 Vbeta and 13 Jbeta primers that the PCR ran. The table came from immunoSEQ multiplex PCR; TCRdb's copy has only in-frame clones and leaves some out. Here the sample spans 170,000 or so clones, about 78% being singletons. Sample: PBMCs. The receptors shown here come from a woman in her fifties or sixties in good health and CMV-seropositive.

This clone was seen a handful of times. One junction end does not reproduce the germline sequence, and a read error may be involved. J is TRBJ1-1 and V is TRBV27; weak D call: TRBD1 (5 bases). Germline V gives CDR1 MNHEY, CDR2 SMNVEV (reference sequence). The CDR3 is made up of 15 amino acids. The DNA of the CDR3 is TGTGCCAGCAGCTTATTAAGGGGTATGAACACTGAAGCTTTCTTT. Amino acids: CASSLLRGMNTEAFF.

V and J are TRBV19 and TRBJ2-1; 7 bases line up with TRBD2. Germline values: CDR1 LNHDA, CDR2 SQIVND (reference sequence). The trim removed 5 bases at V and 2 bases at J, leaving 12 bases unmatched. The length of the CDR3 is 17 residues. The CDR3 spells CASSPWERGWAYNEQFF. The CDR3 nucleotides are TGTGCCAGTAGTCCATGGGAGCGGGGTTGGGCCTACAATGAGCAGTTCTTC.

The rearrangement links TRBV28 to TRBJ1-2, with a weak D call TRBD1 (6 bases). Germline V gene sequence: CDR1 MDHEN, CDR2 SYDVKM. The CDR3 sequence is 13 residues long. V was shortened by 8 bases and J by 8 bases, with 18 bases between the two germline ends. Here the CDR3 DNA reads TGTGCCAGCGTAGAAAGACAAGGGGGAGGCTACACCTTC. Residues: CASVERQGGGYTF.

The rearrangement uses TRBV5-1 and TRBJ1-6; possible D gene TRBD1, 6 bases. The CDR3 has 15 residues. Germline assignment: CDR1 SGHRS and CDR2 YFSETQ. Trimming cost V 0 bases and J 9 bases, with 13 bases left between them. This CDR3 is CASSLGQAAGSPLHF. The CDR3 region has the DNA TGCGCCAGCAGCTTGGGACAGGCCGCCGGTTCACCCCTCCACTTT.

V gene TRBV5-1 combines with J gene TRBJ2-7, with TRBD1 matching 8 bases. Germline V gene lookup returns CDR1 SGHRS and CDR2 YFSETQ. With V trimmed by 5 bases and J by 3 bases, 7 bases remained unmatched. The CDR3 totals 14 residues. The CDR3 loop reads CASRRTGSNYEQYF. The CDR3 coding sequence is TGCGCCAGCAGGAGGACAGGGTCAAACTACGAGCAGTACTTC.

The chain uses TRBV7-9 and TRBJ2-3; 11 bases line up with TRBD2. The V segment lost 5 bases and the J segment 7 bases; nucleotides outside the gene matches: 8. Per the germline V gene, CDR1 is SEHNR and CDR2 is FQNEAQ (reference sequence). The CDR3 runs 15 residues. In DNA, the CDR3 is TGTGCCAGCAGCCAAGCTAGCGGGGGGACCCATACGCAGTATTTT. It codes for CASSQASGGTHTQYF.

The J gene is TRBJ2-7, the V gene TRBV29-1; 13 bases map to TRBD2. Per germline, CDR1 SQVTM and CDR2 ANQGSEA. The J segment lost 2 bases and the V segment lost 7 bases, leaving 5 bases of the junction unmatched. This CDR3 is built from 14 residues. The CDR3 nucleotides are TGCAGCGCCCGGACTAGCGGGGGAACCTACGAGCAGTACTTC. Its translation: CSARTSGGTYEQYF.